Presented here are 12 T cell receptor beta chains from one specimen sequenced in a study of T cell responses to AZD1222 COVID-19 vaccine. The assay was immunoSEQ multiplex PCR, and TCRdb's table has in-frame clones only and misses some. The sample yields about 130,000 clones, more than 80% seen once. The material sequenced was peripheral blood, taken on day 0 of AZD1222 vaccination. The receptors shown here come from an adult in good health.

This sequence joins TRBV7-9 and TRBJ1-5, with TRBD1 as a possible D gene (5 bases). The CDR3 is 13 residues long. Trimming took off 2 bases at V and 4 bases at J, with 6 bases between the two ends. The germline gives CDR1 SEHNR, CDR2 FQNEAQ (reference sequence). The CDR3 DNA follows: TGTGCCAGCAGCTTACAGGGAAATCAGCCCCAGCATTTT. Its protein is CASSLQGNQPQHF.

The chain is built from TRBV19 and TRBJ1-2; D uncertain. The length of the CDR3 is 15 residues. The V gene's germline CDR1 is LNHDA and CDR2 SQIVND (reference sequence). With 0 bases removed from V and 8 bases from J, the gap between germline ends came to 16 bases. CDR3 residues: CASSIEYEGSGGYTF. CDR3 coding DNA: TGTGCCAGTAGTATAGAGTACGAGGGATCAGGCGGCTACACCTTC.

The gene calls are TRBV6-2 or TRBV6-3 and TRBJ2-7; 8 bases fit TRBD1. This CDR3 contains 14 residues. CDR1 and CDR2 (germline): MNHEY, SVGEGT. V was pared by 5 bases and J by 5 bases, with 8 bases of the junction left unmatched. CDR3 in amino acids: CASSVRGLNHEQYF. CDR3 DNA: TGTGCCAGCAGTGTCAGGGGGCTTAACCACGAGCAGTACTTC.

J is TRBJ2-1 and V is TRBV14, with 10 bases matching TRBD2. V lost 7 bases, J lost 5 bases, and 5 bases stayed unmatched. CDR3 length equals 14 residues. The germline CDR1 and CDR2 sequences are SGHDN and FVKESK. CDR3 region: CASTLAGAHNEQFF. The DNA of the CDR3 is TGTGCCAGCACTCTAGCGGGAGCCCACAATGAGCAGTTCTTC.

This rearrangement joins TRBV10-2 to TRBJ1-1, with a tentative D call TRBD1 (5 bases). Trimming took 8 bases from V and 7 from J, leaving 14 bases between them. Per the germline V gene, CDR1 is WSHSY and CDR2 is SAAADI. The CDR3 totals 12 residues. The CDR3 region is CASVGGTIEAFF. The CDR3, as DNA: TGCGCCAGCGTCGGGGGAACCATTGAAGCTTTCTTT.

The CDR3 sequence is CASSPTGTQETQYF. The CDR3 DNA sequence: TGTGCCAGCAGCCCGACAGGGACCCAAGAGACCCAGTACTTC. The chain is built from TRBV7-2 and TRBJ2-5; 7 nucleotides match TRBD1. J lost 1 base, V lost 5 bases, and 4 bases had no gene match. The germline CDR1 and CDR2 sequences are SGHTA and FQGNSA. This CDR3 spans 14 amino acids.

V usage is TRBV7-9 and J usage is TRBJ1-1, with D possibly TRBD1 on 5 matching bases. Germline CDR1 is SEHNR and CDR2 is FQNEAQ (reference sequence). The CDR3 is 14 residues long. V was cut by 5 bases and J by 3 bases, with 13 bases left in between. The CDR3 spells CASSRLEGYTEAFF. CDR3 DNA sequence: TGTGCCAGCAGCCGATTAGAGGGGTACACTGAAGCTTTCTTT.

The chain employs TRBV6-5 and TRBJ2-7, with a possible D match to TRBD2 (6 bases). Germline V CDR1 and CDR2: MNHEY, SVGAGI. This CDR3 is built from 11 residues. Trimming shortened V by 7 bases and J by 4 bases, and 8 bases separated the two germline ends. This CDR3 is CASKEGYEQYF. The CDR3 DNA sequence: TGTGCCAGCAAGGAGGGGTACGAGCAGTACTTC.

The chain recombines TRBV24-1 with TRBJ2-3, with D perhaps matching TRBD1 (6 bases). V was cut by 4 bases and J by 2 bases, with 12 bases left in between. CDR1 and CDR2 (germline): KGHDR, SFDVKD. There are 15 residues in the CDR3. Written as DNA, the CDR3 is TGTGCCACCAGTGACGGACAGCCCCCCACAGATACGCAGTATTTT. Residues: CATSDGQPPTDTQYF.

The rearrangement joins TRBV15 to TRBJ2-5; 11 nucleotides match TRBD1. V lost 4 bases and J lost 4; bases outside the gene matches: 8. The germline V gene encodes CDR1 LNHNV and CDR2 YYDKDF (reference sequence). This CDR3 is built from 16 residues. This chain's CDR3 is CATSKDPGTGGETQYF. The DNA for the CDR3 is TGTGCCACCAGCAAAGACCCCGGGACAGGGGGAGAGACCCAGTACTTC.

CDR3 in amino acids: CASSLPLGGYTDTQYF. In DNA form, the CDR3 reads TGTGCCAGCAGCCTCCCCTTGGGCGGGTACACAGATACGCAGTATTTT. The V call is TRBV7-3, the J call TRBJ2-3, with TRBD2 as a possible D gene (5 bases). This CDR3 spans 16 amino acids. The V end lost 5 bases, the J end lost 2 bases, and 17 bases lay between the germline ends. Germline CDR1 and CDR2: SGHTA and FQGTGA.

This sequence joins TRBV3-1 (or the pseudogene TRBV3-2) and TRBJ1-2; D is unclear. V shed 3 bases and J shed 7 bases, with 12 bases lying between them. The CDR3 totals 13 residues. Germline values: CDR1 LGHDT, CDR2 YNNKEL (reference sequence). CDR3 nucleotide sequence: TGTGCCAGCAGCCAGGGTTCGGATTGTGGCTACACCTTC. This encodes CASSQGSDCGYTF.